This entry describes one T cell receptor (beta chain). The antigen remains unidentified. Indicated time point: 2014-2015 season, pre-vaccination. This sample is drawn from a study of follicular helper T cells after annual influenza vaccination. Germline CDR1 SGHNT, CDR2 YENEEA. The CDR3 has 15 residues. V shed 5 bases, J shed 4 bases, and the junction held 6 bases outside the gene matches. Regarding the study as a whole: Yearly vaccinations repeatedly recalled conserved clonotypes in ICOS+CD38+ cTfh.

The method was immunoSEQ multiplex PCR; TCRdb's version includes in-frame clones alone and lacks a portion of them. This sample has about 15,000 clones; roughly 78% occur once, and the top ten carry roughly 0.45%. The sequence came from an adult who received the influenza vaccine. Sample: CXCR5- memory CD4+ T cells sorted from blood, taken on the day of influenza vaccination. V is TRBV11-3 and J is TRBJ1-1, with TRBD1 identical over 11 bases. CDR3 sequence reads: CASSTGQGGPTEAFF. Here the CDR3 DNA reads TGTGCCAGCAGCACGGGACAGGGGGGCCCCACTGAAGCTTTCTTT.